These 14 T cell receptor beta chains came from one sample sequenced in a study of T cell changes during pregnancy in multiple sclerosis. Using immunoSEQ multiplex PCR, the repertoire was profiled, and TCRdb retains in-frame clones only, with some absent. The sample lists about 59,000 clones; 93% were seen once. The sample was CD8+ T cells from peripheral blood mononuclear cells, taken in the third trimester of pregnancy. These receptor sequences come from a female donor with multiple sclerosis, enrolled in a pregnancy study.

The chain recombines TRBV6-5 with TRBJ2-7, with a tentative D call TRBD2 (6 bases). The CDR3 is 15 residues long. The germline V gene encodes CDR1 MNHEY and CDR2 SVGAGI. The V end lost 2 bases, the J end lost 0 bases, and 11 bases lay between the germline ends. In nucleotides, the CDR3 is TGTGCCAGCAGTTACCGGGACGGGAGCTCCTACGAGCAGTACTTC. Amino acids: CASSYRDGSSYEQYF.

The chain recombines TRBV7-2 with TRBJ1-3; D ambiguous. This CDR3 is 13 amino acids long. Germline V gene data show CDR1 as SGHTA and CDR2 as FQGNSA. V lost 3 bases to trimming and J lost 2 bases, with 5 bases between them. The CDR3 coding sequence is TGTGCCAGCAGCTTTTCAACTGGAAACACCATATATTTT. Amino acids: CASSFSTGNTIYF.

The J gene is TRBJ1-1, the V gene TRBV11-3; 8 bases map to TRBD1. Unmatched junction bases numbered 12, after V lost 5 bases and J lost 1 base. The CDR3 is made up of 17 amino acids. Per germline, CDR1 SGHNT and CDR2 YENEEA. CDR3 DNA sequence: TGTGCCAGCAGCCTGGACAGGGCCCTGACTGCGAACACTGAAGCTTTCTTT. Protein: CASSLDRALTANTEAFF.

The rearrangement links TRBV5-4 to TRBJ2-2; 7 bases align to TRBD2. V gave up 4 bases and J gave up 6 bases; unmatched junction bases: 6. This CDR3 is 14 amino acids long. From germline, CDR1 is SGHNT and CDR2 YYREEE (reference sequence). CDR3: CASSGGERAGELFF. For the CDR3, the DNA is TGTGCCAGCAGCGGGGGGGAGCGTGCCGGGGAGCTGTTTTTT. Variable domain in full (rest from reference TRBV5-4 and TRBJ2-2): ETGVTQSPTHLIKTRGQQVTLRCSSQSGHNTVSWYQQALGQGPQFIFQYYREEENGRGNFPPRFSGLQFPNYSSELNVNALELDDSALYLCASSGGERAGELFFGEGSRLTVL.

The rearrangement uses TRBV5-5 and TRBJ1-2, with 7 bases aligning to TRBD1. In germline, CDR1 is SGHKS, CDR2 YYEKEE (reference sequence). V lost 4 bases, J lost 5 bases, and 8 bases stayed unmatched. The CDR3 contains 14 residues. CDR3 DNA: TGTGCCAGCAGCACGACAGGGCCGGGGTATGGCTACACCTTC. As protein: CASSTTGPGYGYTF.

The chain has TRBV4-1 and TRBJ2-7, with a possible D match to TRBD2 (6 bases). Germline CDR1 reads MGHRA; CDR2 reads YSYEKL. There are 15 residues in the CDR3. The V gene lost 1 base and the J gene lost 2 bases, with 12 bases spanning the gap. The CDR3 nucleotides are TGCGCCAGCAGCCAAGCCGGGACTGGGGCCTACGAGCAGTACTTC. Protein product: CASSQAGTGAYEQYF.

The chain is built from TRBV29-1 and TRBJ2-6; D gene uncertain. The germline V gene has CDR1 SQVTM and CDR2 ANQGSEA. The CDR3 is 13 residues long. V lost 7 bases and J 2 bases, leaving 9 bases between the germline ends. CDR3 region: CSARSAGANVLTF. The CDR3 DNA follows: TGCAGCGCACGATCGGCTGGGGCCAACGTCCTGACTTTC.

The chain uses TRBV27 and TRBJ1-3, with TRBD1 as a possible D gene (6 bases). Germline-derived CDR1 and CDR2 are MNHEY and SMNVEV (reference sequence). Trimming shortened V by 5 bases and J by 0 bases, and 23 bases separated the two germline ends. The CDR3 is 19 amino acids. The CDR3 nucleotides are TGTGCCAGCAGTGCACGATCCTACAGGGCAACAAGCTCTGGAAACACCATATATTTT. Protein: CASSARSYRATSSGNTIYF.

This sequence joins TRBV27 and TRBJ2-1, with D possibly TRBD1 on 7 matching bases. CDR3 size: 13 residues. Germline V gene lookup returns CDR1 MNHEY and CDR2 SMNVEV (reference sequence). The ends were cut back, 7 bases at V and 9 bases at J, with 16 bases in the middle. CDR3 amino acids: CASTAEGASEQFF. The CDR3 coding sequence is TGTGCCAGCACCGCGGAGGGGGCCAGTGAGCAGTTCTTC.

The chain couples TRBV5-4 to TRBJ2-1; maybe TRBD1 (5 bases). V shed 0 bases and J shed 9 bases, with 16 bases lying between them. The CDR3 runs to 15 residues. From germline, CDR1 is SGHNT and CDR2 YYREEE (reference sequence). The chain's CDR3 is CASSLEGAIFGEQFF. The CDR3 coding sequence is TGTGCCAGCAGCTTGGAAGGGGCGATCTTCGGTGAGCAGTTCTTC.

The V and J genes are TRBV2 and TRBJ2-7; TRBD2 matches at 13 bases. This CDR3 region has 17 residues. Germline trimming cut 6 bases from V and 0 bases from J; bases unmatched to any gene: 8. Germline values: CDR1 SNHLY, CDR2 FYNNEI. CDR3 protein: CASRAPGLAGSSYEQYF. The CDR3 bases are TGTGCCAGCAGGGCTCCGGGACTAGCGGGGAGCTCCTACGAGCAGTACTTC.

CDR3 DNA: TGCGCCAGCAGCCCGGGACAGGGCGCCCGAGGGACTGAAGCTTTCTTT. As protein: CASSPGQGARGTEAFF. The chain couples TRBV10-1 to TRBJ1-1, with 9 bases fitting TRBD1. J was trimmed by 5 bases and V by 6 bases; bases with no gene match: 13. The CDR3 has 16 amino acids. The germline V gene has CDR1 WNHNN and CDR2 SYGVQD (reference sequence).

This clone appeared once. This rearrangement joins TRBV25-1 to TRBJ2-2; 7 bases fit TRBD2. Germline values: CDR1 MGHDK, CDR2 SYGVNS. V shed 6 bases, J shed 3 bases, and the junction held 7 bases outside the gene matches. This CDR3 is 15 amino acids long. The CDR3 sequence: CASSPASGYTGELFF. As DNA, the CDR3 is TGTGCCAGCAGCCCCGCTAGCGGTTACACCGGGGAGCTGTTTTTT.

J is TRBJ2-3 and V is TRBV7-9, with 7 nucleotides matching TRBD2. CDR3 length: 17 amino acids. Germline-derived CDR1 and CDR2 are SEHNR and FQNEAQ (reference sequence). V was pared by 1 base and J by 8 bases, with 15 bases of the junction left unmatched. CDR3 bases: TGTGCCAGCAGCTTAGGGTTAGCGGGTCCCCCTCTTGGTACGCAGTATTTT. Translated, it gives CASSLGLAGPPLGTQYF.